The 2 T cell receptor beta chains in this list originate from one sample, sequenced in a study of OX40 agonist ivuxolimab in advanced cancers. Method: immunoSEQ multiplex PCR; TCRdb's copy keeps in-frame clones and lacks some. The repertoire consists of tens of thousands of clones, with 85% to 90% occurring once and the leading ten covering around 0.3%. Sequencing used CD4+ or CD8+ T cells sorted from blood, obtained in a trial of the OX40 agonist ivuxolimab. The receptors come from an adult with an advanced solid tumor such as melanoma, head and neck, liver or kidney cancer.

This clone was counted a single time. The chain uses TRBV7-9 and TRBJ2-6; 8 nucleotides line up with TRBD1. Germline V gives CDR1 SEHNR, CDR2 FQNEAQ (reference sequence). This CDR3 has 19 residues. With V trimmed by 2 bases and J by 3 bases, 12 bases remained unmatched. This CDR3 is CASSLSWTGRKVGANVLTF. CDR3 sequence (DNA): TGTGCCAGCAGCTTATCGTGGACAGGGAGAAAGGTTGGGGCCAACGTCCTGACTTTC.

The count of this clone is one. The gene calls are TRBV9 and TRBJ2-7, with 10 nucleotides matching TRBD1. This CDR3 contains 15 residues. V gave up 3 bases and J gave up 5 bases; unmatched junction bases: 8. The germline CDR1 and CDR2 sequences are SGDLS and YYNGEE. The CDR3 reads CASSAHRDRGNEQYF. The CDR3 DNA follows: TGTGCCAGCAGCGCTCACCGGGACAGGGGCAACGAGCAGTACTTC. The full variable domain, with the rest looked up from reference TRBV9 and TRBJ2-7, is DSGVTQTPKHLITATGQRVTLRCSPRSGDLSVYWYQQSLDQGLQFLIQYYNGEERAKGNILERFSAQQFPDLHSELNLSSLELGDSALYFCASSAHRDRGNEQYFGPGTRLTVT.